This T cell receptor beta chain was profiled in a study of beta chain features in type 1 diabetes. Study-level points and caveats: Small HLA sub-analyses could not settle whether HLA shapes TCRB rearrangement. PCR might favor shorter templates, but any such skew would affect patients and controls equally. Patients showed naive, central memory and Treg TCRB repertoires that appeared more similar than those of healthy donors.

For this clone: As yet, its antigen is unknown.

This CDR3 contains 16 residues. The V end lost 6 bases, the J end lost 0 bases, and 13 bases lay between the germline ends. Germline V gene sequence: CDR1 SGHDT, CDR2 YYEEEE. The investigators reverse transcribed all of the isolated RNA, so they sequenced expressed TCRB transcripts. Libraries were prepared by immunoSEQ multiplex PCR; TCRdb keeps only in-frame clonotypes and omits some of them. The sample includes 450,000 to 550,000 clones, approximately 28% of them seen just once. This sequence was found in a man younger than 35 in good health. V and J are TRBV5-6 and TRBJ2-6, with a tentative D call TRBD2 (6 bases). The sequencing input was naive CD4+ T cells from blood. CDR3 in amino acids: CASNLEGLSGANVLTF. The CDR3 DNA sequence: TGTGCCAGCAACCTGGAGGGGCTCTCTGGGGCCAACGTCCTGACTTTC. Full variable domain (missing parts from reference TRBV5-6 and TRBJ2-6): DAGVTQSPTHLIKTRGQQVTLRCSPKSGHDTVSWYQQALGQGPQFIFQYYEEEERQRGNFPDRFSGHQFPNYSSELNVNALLLGDSALYLCASNLEGLSGANVLTFGAGSRLTVL.